This record looks at one TCR beta chain sequence and its context. Its matching antigen is unknown. One end of the junction is discordant with germline, which a read error may explain. Blood collection times were about day -28 and days 30, 100, 180 posttransplant. Libraries were prepared by immunoSEQ multiplex PCR; TCRdb keeps only in-frame clonotypes and omits some of them. The sample contains approximately 6,100 clones, roughly 32% of which appear only once. The sample is drawn from a study of T cell clonotyping in hematopoietic cell transplantation. The CDR3 is 10 residues long. Germline CDR1 GTSNPN, CDR2 SVGIG (reference sequence). Points from the study as a whole: At the given depth, recipient repertoires were over 95% de novo clonotypes. Pathologically expanded recipient clonotypes increased progressively from day 30 to day 180 as diversity fell. CD4 and CD8 repertoire contributions could not be separated without sorting.

Sample: peripheral blood mononuclear cells, taken 30 days after allogeneic stem cell transplant. The V and J genes are TRBV30 and TRBJ1-1; D gene uncertain. This receptor was obtained from a female patient in her fifties who had an allogeneic stem cell transplant from an unrelated donor, so the T cells may come from the graft donor. Some clones in this sample may be carry-over from other donors' samples. CDR3 nucleotide sequence: TGTGCCTGGAGTTCTATGGAGATCACCTTT. Residues: CAWSSMEITF.